A single sample is the source of the 21 T cell receptor beta chains below, sequenced in a study of blood T cell repertoires in COVID-19. Here immunoSEQ multiplex PCR was the method, and the copy in TCRdb shows in-frame clones only, minus some. In the table there are around 140,000 clones, around 84% of which are singletons. Sequenced: peripheral blood. The receptors were sampled from an older woman with acute or convalescent COVID-19.

The chain carries TRBV10-3 and TRBJ1-2; D ambiguous. CDR1 ENHRY and CDR2 SYGVKD come from the germline V gene. The CDR3 sequence is 15 residues long. V gave up 2 bases and J gave up 2 bases, with 12 bases separating them. The CDR3 coding sequence is TGTGCCATCAGTGAGCGAGGTGAAAGAAACTATGGCTACACCTTC. This gives the protein CAISERGERNYGYTF.

This chain connects TRBV25-1 to TRBJ1-2, with 7 bases that match TRBD1. The length of the CDR3 is 14 residues. Germline lookup yields CDR1 MGHDK and CDR2 SYGVNS. The ends lost 6 bases at V and 8 bases at J; junction bases unmatched: 12. DNA for the CDR3: TGTGCCAGCAGGGGGGTAGGGGGCGGGGAGGGCTACACCTTC. It yields the protein CASRGVGGGEGYTF.

The J gene is TRBJ1-2, the V gene TRBV7-9, with TRBD1 identical over 11 bases. The germline V gene encodes CDR1 SEHNR and CDR2 FQNEAQ (reference sequence). This CDR3 is built from 16 residues. The ends lost 5 bases at V and 1 base at J; junction bases unmatched: 6. The CDR3 DNA follows: TGTGCCAGCAGCGAAGGACAGGGGGCCCGTAACTATGGCTACACCTTC. This translates into CASSEGQGARNYGYTF.

This chain uses TRBV6-4 with TRBJ2-2, with 14 bases lining up with TRBD2. Germline V CDR1 and CDR2: MRHNA, SNTAGT. Losses at the gene ends were 0 bases for V and 4 bases for J; bases not matched to a gene: 7. This CDR3 has 19 amino acids. Here the CDR3 DNA reads TGTGCCAGCAGTGACTCTCCGGGACTAGCGGGGGTTGGCACCGGGGAGCTGTTTTTT. Translation gives CASSDSPGLAGVGTGELFF.

The V call is TRBV7-2, the J call TRBJ1-5, with D unresolved. Trimming cost V 4 bases and J 0 bases, with 7 bases left between them. The germline V gene has CDR1 SGHTA and CDR2 FQGNSA. The CDR3 is made up of 14 amino acids. The CDR3 region is CASSSQNSNQPQHF. Here the CDR3 DNA reads TGTGCCAGCAGCTCACAGAATAGCAATCAGCCCCAGCATTTT.

The chain carries TRBV3-1 (or the pseudogene TRBV3-2) and TRBJ2-4, with D possibly matching TRBD2 (7 bases). Trimming pared 4 bases from V and 8 bases from J, leaving 18 bases between. Germline CDR1 LGHDT, CDR2 YNNKEL (reference sequence). The length of the CDR3 is 15 residues. CDR3: CASSLKGGLVDIQYF. The CDR3 nucleotides are TGTGCCAGCAGCCTTAAGGGGGGGCTAGTGGACATTCAGTACTTC.

V and J are TRBV12-3 or TRBV12-4 and TRBJ1-2; 9 nucleotides align to TRBD1. The CDR3 is 13 amino acids. The J segment lost 7 bases and the V segment lost 6 bases, leaving 6 bases of the junction unmatched. CDR3 sequence: CASRQGARGGYTF. The CDR3 nucleotides are TGTGCCAGCAGACAGGGGGCGCGGGGTGGCTACACCTTC.

The V call is TRBV5-6, the J call TRBJ2-7; 7 positions agree with TRBD1. V shed 0 bases, J shed 4 bases, and the junction held 4 bases outside the gene matches. Germline V lookup: CDR1 SGHDT, CDR2 YYEEEE. This CDR3 is 14 amino acids long. DNA for the CDR3: TGTGCCAGCAGCTTGGGACAGGGAAAGTACGAGCAGTACTTC. Its translation is CASSLGQGKYEQYF.

A remark on this clone: Other DNA sequences within the sample encode an identical CDR3. V and J are TRBV5-1 and TRBJ2-7; TRBD1 matches 7 bases. This CDR3 is built from 14 residues. V lost 4 bases, J lost 2 bases, and 6 bases stayed unmatched. Germline loops: CDR1 SGHRS, CDR2 YFSETQ. CDR3 sequence: CASSKGTATYEQYF. The CDR3 region has the DNA TGCGCCAGCAGCAAAGGGACAGCTACCTACGAGCAGTACTTC.

The chain joins TRBV30 to TRBJ2-5, with D tentatively TRBD1 (6 bases). CDR3 size: 16 residues. Trimming removed 0 bases from V and 5 bases from J, with 19 bases in between. Germline CDR1 and CDR2: GTSNPN and SVGIG (reference sequence). CDR3 sequence reads: CAWSVNRQALGETQYF. DNA of the CDR3: TGTGCCTGGAGTGTAAACCGACAGGCCCTTGGGGAGACCCAGTACTTC. Drawing the rest from reference TRBV30 and TRBJ2-5, the complete variable domain is SQTIHQWPATLVQPVGSPLSLECTVEGTSNPNLYWYRQAAGRGLQLLFYSVGIGQISSEVPQNLSASRPQDRQFILSSKKLLLSDSGFYLCAWSVNRQALGETQYFGPGTRLLVL.

The V call is TRBV11-2, the J call TRBJ2-5; the D gene is possibly TRBD1 (5 bases). Germline V lookup: CDR1 SGHAT, CDR2 FQNNGV. V was trimmed by 4 bases and J by 2 bases, leaving 11 bases between them. This CDR3 region has 14 residues. In nucleotides, the CDR3 is TGTGCCAGCAGCTCCGACAGAGATCAAGAGACCCAGTACTTC. As protein: CASSSDRDQETQYF. The variable domain in full, with the rest retrieved from reference TRBV11-2 and TRBJ2-5, is EAGVAQSPRYKIIEKRQSVAFWCNPISGHATLYWYQQILGQGPKLLIQFQNNGVVDDSQLPKDRFSAERLKGVDSTLKIQPAKLEDSAVYLCASSSDRDQETQYFGPGTRLLVL.

V gene TRBV13 combines with J gene TRBJ2-1; D might be TRBD1 (6 bases). V dropped 6 bases and J dropped 2 bases, with 14 bases sitting between them. CDR1 is PRHDT and CDR2 is FYEKMQ in the germline V gene (reference sequence). This CDR3 is 15 amino acids long. The CDR3 reads CASRLTGSPYNEQFF. The CDR3, as DNA: TGTGCCAGCAGGTTGACAGGTTCCCCCTACAATGAGCAGTTCTTC.

The CDR3 loop is CASSHSGETNYGYTF. DNA of the CDR3: TGCGCCAGCAGTCATTCGGGAGAGACTAACTATGGCTACACCTTC. The chain combines TRBV23-1 with TRBJ1-2; D call uncertain. TRBV23-1 qualifies as an ORF whose function is uncertain. The CDR3 has 15 residues. V was clipped by 3 bases and J by 0 bases, with 11 bases between them.

This chain's CDR3 is CASSPFTSGETQYF. CDR3 sequence (DNA): TGTGCCAGCAGCCCATTCACCAGCGGGGAGACCCAGTACTTC. The chain links TRBV11-3 to TRBJ2-5, with D maybe TRBD2 (6 bases). CDR3 size: 14 residues. Germline CDR1 and CDR2: SGHNT and YENEEA. V was clipped by 5 bases and J by 5 bases, with 15 bases between them.

V is TRBV5-1 and J is TRBJ2-7; 8 nucleotides align to TRBD1. Germline V gene sequence: CDR1 SGHRS, CDR2 YFSETQ. This CDR3 is 16 amino acids long. Trimming at V came to 4 bases and at J to 6 bases, leaving 15 bases not matched to a gene. The CDR3, as DNA: TGCGCCAGCAGCCCTCGACAACGGACAGGGACGTCCGAGCAGTACTTC. It encodes CASSPRQRTGTSEQYF.

V gene TRBV5-1 combines with J gene TRBJ2-7; perhaps TRBD2 as D (5 bases). Germline V gene lookup returns CDR1 SGHRS and CDR2 YFSETQ. V shed 6 bases and J shed 6 bases, with 10 bases lying between them. This CDR3 contains 11 residues. For the CDR3, the DNA is TGCGCCAGCAAGAGGGAAGGCGAGCAGTACTTC. This codes for CASKREGEQYF.

This clone has only one observation. This chain uses TRBV11-3 with TRBJ2-3; 7 bases are shared with TRBD1. The CDR3 length is 15 residues. V shed 5 bases, J shed 2 bases, and the junction held 7 bases outside the gene matches. The germline CDR1 and CDR2 sequences are SGHNT and YENEEA. The CDR3, as DNA: TGTGCCAGCAGCCCGACAGGGTGGAACACAGATACGCAGTATTTT. It yields the protein CASSPTGWNTDTQYF.

J is TRBJ1-5 and V is TRBV2; D unclear. V was shortened by 2 bases and J by 3 bases, with 5 bases between the two germline ends. The CDR3 loop spans 13 amino acids. CDR1 is SNHLY and CDR2 is FYNNEI in the germline V gene. In DNA form, the CDR3 reads TGTGCCAGCAGTGAACGGTACAATCAGCCCCAGCATTTT. Amino acids: CASSERYNQPQHF.

This chain's CDR3 is CASSLPGSGANVLTF. CDR3 DNA: TGCGCCAGCAGCTTGCCAGGGTCTGGGGCCAACGTCCTGACTTTC. The chain employs TRBV5-1 and TRBJ2-6; maybe TRBD1 (5 bases). In germline, CDR1 is SGHRS, CDR2 YFSETQ. Deletions cut 1 base from V and 1 base from J, with 6 bases between. This CDR3 is built from 15 residues.

The chain combines TRBV5-4 with TRBJ2-7; 8 bases are shared with TRBD2. The germline CDR1 and CDR2 sequences are SGHNT and YYREEE (reference sequence). With V trimmed by 4 bases and J by 5 bases, 8 bases remained unmatched. The CDR3 spans 14 residues. The CDR3 nucleotides are TGTGCCAGCAGCCATCCGGGGGGGCCAAACGAGCAGTACTTC. Encoded protein: CASSHPGGPNEQYF.

This chain links TRBV12-5 with TRBJ1-6; TRBD1 is a possible D gene (5 bases). V was pared by 7 bases and J by 0 bases, with 16 bases between. CDR1 LGHNT and CDR2 FRNRAP come from the germline V gene. CDR3 length equals 17 residues. The CDR3 DNA follows: TGTGCTAGTGACGGGAGGGGTGTAGGCTCCTATAATTCACCCCTCCACTTT. This codes for CASDGRGVGSYNSPLHF.